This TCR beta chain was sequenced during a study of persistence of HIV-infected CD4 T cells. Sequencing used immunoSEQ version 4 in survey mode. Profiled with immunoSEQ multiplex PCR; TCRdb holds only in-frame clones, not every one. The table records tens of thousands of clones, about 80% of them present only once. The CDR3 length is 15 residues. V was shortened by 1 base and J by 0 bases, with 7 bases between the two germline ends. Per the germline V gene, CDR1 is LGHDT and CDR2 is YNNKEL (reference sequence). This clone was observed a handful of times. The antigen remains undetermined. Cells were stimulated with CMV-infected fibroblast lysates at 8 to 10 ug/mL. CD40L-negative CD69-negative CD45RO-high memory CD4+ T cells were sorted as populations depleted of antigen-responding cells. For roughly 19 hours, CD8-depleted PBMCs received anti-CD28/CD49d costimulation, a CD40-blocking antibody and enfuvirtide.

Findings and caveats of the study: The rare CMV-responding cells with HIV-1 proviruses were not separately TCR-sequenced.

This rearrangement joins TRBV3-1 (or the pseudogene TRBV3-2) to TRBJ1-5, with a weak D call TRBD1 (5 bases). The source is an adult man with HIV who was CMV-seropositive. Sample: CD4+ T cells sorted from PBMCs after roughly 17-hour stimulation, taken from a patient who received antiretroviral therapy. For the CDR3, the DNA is TGTGCCAGCAGCCAAGGACAGTATAGCAATCAGCCCCAGCATTTT. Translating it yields CASSQGQYSNQPQHF.